Presented here are 32 T cell receptor beta chains from one specimen sequenced in a study of T-cell memory formation after mild COVID-19. From the 5' RACE reads, TCRdb called clonotypes with MiXCR, one entry per CDR3 protein. The sample yields about 130,000 distinct CDR3 sequences, around 15% seen once. The sample taken for sequencing was PBMCs or a T cell subset sorted from them (not recorded which). These receptors all stem from a man between 18 and 29 years old who had mild COVID-19 (a few samples of this study predate the infection). Cell type and time point are not known.

The sample holds a few counts of this clonotype. The chain links TRBV19 to TRBJ2-7, with D possibly matching TRBD2 (6 bases). Germline CDR1 LNHDA, CDR2 SQIVND (reference sequence). This CDR3 has 15 residues. V was shortened by 0 bases and J by 1 base, with 10 bases between the two germline ends. Written as DNA, the CDR3 is TGTGCCAGTAGTATAGAGGAGGGACCATCCTACGAGCAGTACTTC. Translated, it gives CASSIEEGPSYEQYF.

This clonotype was observed a handful of times. The CDR3 spells CASTGLAGGPDTQYF. CDR3 nucleotides: TGCGCCAGCACCGGACTAGCGGGGGGGCCAGATACGCAGTATTTT. The J gene is TRBJ2-3, the V gene TRBV5-1; 15 nucleotides line up with TRBD2. In germline, CDR1 is SGHRS, CDR2 YFSETQ. J gave up 4 bases and V 6 bases, and 3 bases lay outside the gene matches. The CDR3 extends over 15 amino acids.

This clonotype was found many times. The chain combines TRBV4-2 with TRBJ2-7, with D uncertain. V lost 0 bases, J lost 5 bases, and 11 bases lay in between. Germline-derived CDR1 and CDR2 are LGHNA and YNFKEQ. The CDR3 runs to 14 residues. The CDR3 is CASSQDRGSDEQYF. The CDR3 DNA reads as TGTGCCAGCAGCCAAGATCGAGGTAGTGACGAGCAGTACTTC.

The genes are TRBV5-1 and TRBJ2-1; 7 nucleotides agree with TRBD2. The trim removed 0 bases at V and 7 bases at J, leaving 10 bases unmatched. Germline V lookup: CDR1 SGHRS, CDR2 YFSETQ. The CDR3 consists of 16 residues. DNA of the CDR3: TGCGCCAGCAGCTTGGTGGTAGCGGGTGCGGGGAATGAGCAGTTCTTC. It encodes CASSLVVAGAGNEQFF.

The rearrangement joins TRBV7-6 to TRBJ1-1; 11 bases fit TRBD1. Germline lookup yields CDR1 SGHVS and CDR2 FNYEAQ. The length of the CDR3 is 17 residues. The trim removed 6 bases at V and 3 bases at J, leaving 12 bases unmatched. The CDR3 loop is CASRGTGGFRGDTEAFF. CDR3 nucleotides: TGTGCCAGCAGGGGGACAGGGGGTTTTCGAGGGGACACTGAAGCTTTCTTT.

This clonotype has ten or more counts. This chain links TRBV20-1 with TRBJ2-1; 12 bases line up with TRBD2. This CDR3 has 14 amino acids. CDR1 and CDR2 (germline): DFQATT, SNEGSKA (reference sequence). Here the CDR3 DNA reads TGCCGAGCCGGGACTAGCGGGTCTGGGGGTGAGCAGTTCTTC. This sequence encodes CRAGTSGSGGEQFF.

This clonotype appeared a few times. The rearrangement joins TRBV4-2 to TRBJ1-2, with D unclear. The CDR3 sequence is 15 residues long. Germline-derived CDR1 and CDR2 are LGHNA and YNFKEQ. V shed 1 base and J shed 2 bases, with 11 bases lying between them. The chain's CDR3 is CASSQVGVKNYGYTF. In DNA, the CDR3 is TGTGCCAGCAGCCAAGTAGGCGTCAAGAACTATGGCTACACCTTC.

This clonotype was detected a few times. The rearrangement uses TRBV5-1 and TRBJ2-7; 8 positions match TRBD1. Germline V gene sequence: CDR1 SGHRS, CDR2 YFSETQ. Trimming removed 4 bases from V and 1 base from J; junction bases left unmatched: 7. The CDR3 runs 15 residues. As DNA, the CDR3 is TGCGCCAGCAGCGGGACAGGATTACGGTCCTACGAGCAGTACTTC. This gives the protein CASSGTGLRSYEQYF.

V and J are TRBV9 and TRBJ2-3, with D possibly being TRBD2 (6 bases). The CDR3 consists of 15 residues. Germline CDR1 and CDR2: SGDLS and YYNGEE. Trimming took off 5 bases at V and 3 bases at J, with 16 bases between the two ends. CDR3 sequence: CASSSGGVQTDTQYF. CDR3 in DNA: TGTGCCAGCAGTTCAGGCGGGGTTCAGACAGATACGCAGTATTTT.

This clonotype was counted only a few times. The CDR3 DNA sequence: TGTGCCAGCAAGTCGGGACAGGGGACCCCCTACGAGCAGTACTTC. Encoded protein: CASKSGQGTPYEQYF. The chain is built from TRBV6-2 or TRBV6-3 and TRBJ2-7, with 10 bases fitting TRBD1. Germline CDR1 is MNHEY and CDR2 is SVGEGT. V lost 7 bases, J lost 2 bases, and 8 bases stayed unmatched. The length of the CDR3 is 15 residues.

V usage is TRBV5-1 and J usage is TRBJ2-5, with D possibly matching TRBD2 (6 bases). Germline values: CDR1 SGHRS, CDR2 YFSETQ. The CDR3 has 16 residues. V was trimmed by 3 bases and J by 4 bases, leaving 19 bases between them. In nucleotides, the CDR3 is TGCGCCAGCAGCTGGCGGGACTCAAGATTGGGAGAGACCCAGTACTTC. It translates to CASSWRDSRLGETQYF. The whole variable domain, remainder taken from reference TRBV5-1 and TRBJ2-5, is KAGVTQTPRYLIKTRGQQVTLSCSPISGHRSVSWYQQTPGQGLQFLFEYFSETQRNKGNFPGRFSGRQFSNSRSEMNVSTLELGDSALYLCASSWRDSRLGETQYFGPGTRLLVL.

The V call is TRBV20-1, the J call TRBJ1-1; no clear D gene. Germline V gene data show CDR1 as DFQATT and CDR2 as SNEGSKA (reference sequence). Trimming cost V 2 bases and J 4 bases, with 8 bases left between them. The CDR3 has 12 residues. The CDR3: CSARRGITEAFF. CDR3 sequence (DNA): TGCAGTGCTAGAAGAGGGATCACTGAAGCTTTCTTT.

The chain carries TRBV11-2 and TRBJ2-7; D gene uncertain. V lost 1 base, J lost 1 base, and 5 bases lay in between. The CDR3 is made up of 13 amino acids. Per germline, CDR1 SGHAT and CDR2 FQNNGV. This chain's CDR3 is CASSLVGSYEQYF. The CDR3 DNA reads TGTGCCAGCAGCTTAGTAGGGTCCTACGAGCAGTACTTC.

This clonotype was recorded at least ten times. The V and J genes are TRBV4-3 and TRBJ2-2; TRBD2 aligns across 11 bases. The CDR3 is 20 amino acids. Germline CDR1 reads LGHNA; CDR2 reads YSLEER. Trimming took 0 bases from V and 1 from J; bases not matched to a gene: 10. The CDR3 coding sequence is TGCGCCAGCAGCCAAGAGGCGGCGCTAGCGGGGGGAATGAACACCGGGGAGCTGTTTTTT. Protein sequence: CASSQEAALAGGMNTGELFF.

This clonotype was counted only a few times. The rearrangement uses TRBV5-6 and TRBJ1-1; a weak D match, TRBD1 (5 bases). The CDR3 is 15 amino acids. The V and J ends lost 2 bases and 6 bases respectively, with 17 bases between them. Germline V gives CDR1 SGHDT, CDR2 YYEEEE. The CDR3 nucleotides read TGTGCCAGCAGCTTCCTGAGCCGGGACGGAGCTGAAGCTTTCTTT. Translating it yields CASSFLSRDGAEAFF. The variable domain in full, completed from reference TRBV5-6 and TRBJ1-1, reads DAGVTQSPTHLIKTRGQQVTLRCSPKSGHDTVSWYQQALGQGPQFIFQYYEEEERQRGNFPDRFSGHQFPNYSSELNVNALLLGDSALYLCASSFLSRDGAEAFFGQGTRLTVV.

This clonotype was seen only a few times. The chain joins TRBV7-9 to TRBJ2-4, with 7 bases matching TRBD1. With V trimmed by 4 bases and J by 0 bases, 9 bases remained unmatched. The V gene's germline CDR1 is SEHNR and CDR2 FQNEAQ (reference sequence). This CDR3 has 17 residues. As DNA, the CDR3 is TGTGCCAGCAGCTCCGGGGACAGCCGGCTAGCCAAAAACATTCAGTACTTC. Its protein product is CASSSGDSRLAKNIQYF.

This clonotype was found a few times. J is TRBJ2-3 and V is TRBV7-3, with D perhaps TRBD1 or TRBD2 (6 bases each). Germline CDR1 reads SGHTA; CDR2 reads FQGTGA. Between the trimmed V and J ends, which lost 1 base and 3 bases, there was a span of 8 bases. CDR3 length equals 14 residues. The CDR3 sequence is CASSLRGGTDTQYF. For the CDR3, the DNA is TGTGCCAGCAGCTTAAGAGGGGGGACAGATACGCAGTATTTT.

The chain uses TRBV18 and TRBJ2-1, with D possibly called TRBD1 or TRBD2 (6 bases each). Germline assignment: CDR1 KGHSH and CDR2 LQKENI. V gave up 0 bases and J gave up 9 bases, with 15 bases separating them. There are 15 residues in the CDR3. CDR3 sequence (DNA): TGTGCCAGCTCACCACCTGAGGGGGGCAGCGGTGAGCAGTTCTTC. Translated: CASSPPEGGSGEQFF.

This clonotype was seen more than once but under ten times. For the CDR3, the DNA is TGTGCCAGCAGTCTCCAGGGCTCGAACACTGAAGCTTTCTTT. It is translated as CASSLQGSNTEAFF. This sequence joins TRBV12-3 or TRBV12-4 and TRBJ1-1; tentative D call: TRBD1 (5 bases). The germline V and J ends were trimmed by 5 bases and 1 base, with 11 bases remaining between them. This CDR3 spans 14 amino acids.

The chain carries TRBV7-2 and TRBJ1-5; 7 bases align to TRBD1. Germline CDR1 SGHTA, CDR2 FQGNSA. J gave up 3 bases and V 4 bases, and 9 bases lay outside the gene matches. This CDR3 spans 16 amino acids. This CDR3 is CASSSPGGGVNQPQHF. Here the CDR3 DNA reads TGTGCCAGCAGCTCCCCAGGGGGGGGCGTCAATCAGCCCCAGCATTTT.

The chain uses TRBV6-2 or TRBV6-3 and TRBJ2-7; D gene uncertain. The CDR3 is 13 residues long. Germline V gene data show CDR1 as MNHEY and CDR2 as SVGEGT. V was clipped by 4 bases and J by 1 base, with 8 bases between them. The CDR3 region is CASSFMGSYEQYF. CDR3 coding DNA: TGTGCCAGCAGTTTCATGGGATCCTACGAGCAGTACTTC.

The rearrangement joins TRBV7-2 to TRBJ2-3; D could derive from TRBD1 or TRBD2 (5 bases each). Germline CDR1 and CDR2: SGHTA and FQGNSA. The CDR3 contains 15 residues. V lost 6 bases and J lost 0, with 13 bases in between. The CDR3 spells CASRWMRGSTDTQYF. CDR3 coding DNA: TGTGCCAGCAGATGGATGAGGGGAAGCACAGATACGCAGTATTTT.

The chain recombines TRBV7-9 with TRBJ1-1; unclear D gene. Germline V gene data show CDR1 as SEHNR and CDR2 as FQNEAQ (reference sequence). V lost 1 base and J lost 2, with 14 bases in between. CDR3 length: 16 residues. The CDR3 DNA is TGTGCCAGCAGCTTAGGGAGGGCCATCGGAAACACTGAAGCTTTCTTT. This codes for CASSLGRAIGNTEAFF. The whole variable domain, remainder taken from reference TRBV7-9 and TRBJ1-1, is DTGVSQNPRHKITKRGQNVTFRCDPISEHNRLYWYRQTLGQGPEFLTYFQNEAQLEKSRLLSDRFSAERPKGSFSTLEIQRTEQGDSAMYLCASSLGRAIGNTEAFFGQGTRLTVV.

This clonotype was picked up many times. This sequence joins TRBV7-2 and TRBJ2-3, with D maybe TRBD2 (5 bases). The V end was cut by 1 base, the J end by 2 bases, with 10 bases between. Germline V gene data show CDR1 as SGHTA and CDR2 as FQGNSA. This CDR3 spans 15 amino acids. As DNA, the CDR3 is TGTGCCAGCAGCTTAGTGTTGGGAGCCACAGATACGCAGTATTTT. The encoded protein is CASSLVLGATDTQYF.

The V and J genes are TRBV10-3 and TRBJ2-5; perhaps TRBD2 as D (6 bases). Deletions cut 5 bases from V and 5 bases from J, with 15 bases between. There are 14 residues in the CDR3. The germline gives CDR1 ENHRY, CDR2 SYGVKD. The CDR3 coding sequence is TGTGCCATCAGTCCTGCGGGGAATTCGGAGACCCAGTACTTC. It specifies CAISPAGNSETQYF.

This clonotype was picked up many times. CDR3 protein: CASSDGGEGGNYGYTF. CDR3 nucleotides: TGTGCCAGCAGTGACGGAGGGGAAGGGGGTAACTATGGCTACACCTTC. This chain joins TRBV6-6 and TRBJ1-2, with a tentative D call TRBD1 (6 bases). From germline, CDR1 is MNHNY and CDR2 SVGAGI (reference sequence). The V end lost 5 bases, the J end lost 1 base, and 17 bases lay between the germline ends. This CDR3 has 16 residues.

This chain connects TRBV29-1 to TRBJ1-2; no reliable D call. V gave up 4 bases and J gave up 2 bases, with 8 bases separating them. From germline, CDR1 is SQVTM and CDR2 ANQGSEA. This CDR3 spans 12 amino acids. CDR3 region: CSVAGVNYGYTF. Here the CDR3 DNA reads TGCAGCGTTGCAGGTGTCAACTATGGCTACACCTTC.

This clonotype was seen more than once but under ten times. The chain links TRBV12-3 or TRBV12-4 to TRBJ2-5; D tentatively reads TRBD1 or TRBD2 (5 bases each). V lost 7 bases to trimming and J lost 2 bases, with 11 bases between them. The CDR3 consists of 13 residues. CDR3 sequence: CASTRDGQETQYF. The CDR3 DNA is TGTGCCAGCACGAGGGACGGTCAAGAGACCCAGTACTTC.

This clonotype was seen more than once but under ten times. The V and J genes are TRBV12-3 or TRBV12-4 and TRBJ1-1; weak D call: TRBD1 (6 bases). The CDR3 runs to 13 residues. Trimming pared 9 bases from V and 5 bases from J, leaving 16 bases between. CDR3 in DNA: TGTGCCAGTCGGGTGGGGGGCTCGACTGAAGCTTTCTTT. Its protein product is CASRVGGSTEAFF.

Many counts were recorded for this clonotype. At one boundary the junction diverges from the germline segment, which might be a read error. The chain links TRBV6-2 or TRBV6-3 to TRBJ2-3; the match to TRBD2 covers 8 bases. Germline V gene sequence: CDR1 MNHEY, CDR2 SVGEGT. CDR3 length: 16 amino acids. The CDR3 loop reads CASSHSREGGTDTQYF. The CDR3 coding sequence is TGTGCCAGCAGTCACTCCCGGGAGGGAGGCACAGATACGCAGTATTTT.

This clonotype turned up a few times. The chain is built from TRBV5-1 and TRBJ2-7; the D is unclear. The CDR3 is made up of 14 amino acids. V was pared by 1 base and J by 6 bases, with 14 bases between. Germline-derived CDR1 and CDR2 are SGHRS and YFSETQ. CDR3 residues: CASSLSSRTGEQYF. DNA for the CDR3: TGCGCCAGCAGCTTGAGTTCCAGAACGGGCGAGCAGTACTTC.

This clonotype was seen a handful of times. V and J are TRBV28 and TRBJ2-3; TRBD2 agrees at 8 bases. The junction had 12 bases not matched to a gene; V was cut back by 8 bases and J by 5 bases. The CDR3 has 15 amino acids. The V gene's germline CDR1 is MDHEN and CDR2 SYDVKM. Here the CDR3 DNA reads TGTGCCAGCCCTCCCCGGGGGGGACGGGTAGATACGCAGTATTTT. It yields the protein CASPPRGGRVDTQYF.